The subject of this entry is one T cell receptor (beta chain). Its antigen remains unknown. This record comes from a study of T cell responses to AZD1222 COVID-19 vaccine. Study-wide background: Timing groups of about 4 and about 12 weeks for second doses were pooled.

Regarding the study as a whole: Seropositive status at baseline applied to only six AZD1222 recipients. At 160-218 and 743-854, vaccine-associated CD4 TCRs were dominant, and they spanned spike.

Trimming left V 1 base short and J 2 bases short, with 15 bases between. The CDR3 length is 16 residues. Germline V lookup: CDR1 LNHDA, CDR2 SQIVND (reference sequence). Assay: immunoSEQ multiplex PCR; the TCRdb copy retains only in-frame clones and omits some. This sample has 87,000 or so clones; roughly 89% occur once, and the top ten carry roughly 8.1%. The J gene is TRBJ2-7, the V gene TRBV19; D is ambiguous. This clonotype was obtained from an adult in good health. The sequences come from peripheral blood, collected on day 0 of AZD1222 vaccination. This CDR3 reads CASSIGGRVSTYEQYF. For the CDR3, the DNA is TGTGCCAGTAGTATAGGCGGCCGGGTCTCAACCTACGAGCAGTACTTC.